Listed here are 21 T cell receptor beta chains from one sample, sequenced in a study of spatial heterogeneity in lung cancer. TCRdb itself ran the 5' RACE reads through MiXCR, one entry per CDR3 protein. The repertoire includes more than 40,000 distinct CDR3 sequences, roughly 20% of them detected once, and less than 9% sits in the top ten. As for time point: blood at routine non-recurrence follow-up after resection. Source: PBMCs, taken at follow-up. The receptors shown here come from a female donor with early-stage non-small cell lung cancer.

The chain combines TRBV29-1 with TRBJ2-5, with TRBD2 identical over 11 bases. This CDR3 comprises 15 residues. Unmatched junction bases numbered 8, after V lost 3 bases and J lost 5 bases. Germline CDR1 SQVTM, CDR2 ANQGSEA. This CDR3 reads CSVDGSGRALETQYF. As DNA, the CDR3 is TGCAGCGTTGACGGTAGCGGGAGGGCCTTGGAGACCCAGTACTTC. Together with reference TRBV29-1 and TRBJ2-5, the CDR3 gives the full variable domain: SAVISQKPSRDICQRGTSLTIQCQVDSQVTMMFWYRQQPGQSLTLIATANQGSEATYESGFVIDKFPISRPNLTFSTLTVSNMSPEDSSIYLCSVDGSGRALETQYFGPGTRLLVL.

This clonotype was seen a few times. This rearrangement joins TRBV30 to TRBJ2-2; D is unresolved. Per germline, CDR1 GTSNPN and CDR2 SVGIG (reference sequence). V was pared by 0 bases and J by 8 bases, with 7 bases between. The CDR3 is 12 residues long. CDR3 sequence reads: CAWSVLWGELFF. The CDR3 DNA follows: TGTGCCTGGAGTGTACTATGGGGGGAGCTGTTTTTT. Combining the CDR3 with reference TRBV30 and TRBJ2-2 gives the whole variable domain SQTIHQWPATLVQPVGSPLSLECTVEGTSNPNLYWYRQAAGRGLQLLFYSVGIGQISSEVPQNLSASRPQDRQFILSSKKLLLSDSGFYLCAWSVLWGELFFGEGSRLTVL.

In this sample, this clonotype turned up a few times. V is TRBV30 and J is TRBJ1-1; D not certain. V lost 0 bases to trimming and J lost 0 bases, with 5 bases between them. The CDR3 extends over 13 amino acids. CDR1 and CDR2 (germline): GTSNPN, SVGIG (reference sequence). The CDR3 bases are TGTGCCTGGAGTGTTGATGTGAACACTGAAGCTTTCTTT. Amino acids: CAWSVDVNTEAFF.

V is TRBV20-1 and J is TRBJ2-7; D gene uncertain. Germline-derived CDR1 and CDR2 are DFQATT and SNEGSKA (reference sequence). This CDR3 has 11 residues. Trimming took 7 bases from V and 0 from J, leaving 7 bases between them. This chain's CDR3 is CSVESSYEQYF. In DNA, the CDR3 is TGCAGTGTGGAGTCCTCCTACGAGCAGTACTTC.

This clonotype has only a few counts. V usage is TRBV18 and J usage is TRBJ1-6; 7 nucleotides line up with TRBD1. The CDR3 covers 16 residues. The germline V gene has CDR1 KGHSH and CDR2 LQKENI. V dropped 2 bases and J dropped 5; count of bases not matched to a gene: 6. CDR3 DNA: TGTGCCAGCTCACCAATCAGCGGGACAGATAATTCACCCCTCCACTTT. Protein sequence: CASSPISGTDNSPLHF.

J is TRBJ2-7 and V is TRBV4-1; D not certain. The ends were cut back, 0 bases at V and 7 bases at J, with 16 bases in the middle. Germline CDR1 reads MGHRA; CDR2 reads YSYEKL. The CDR3 contains 15 residues. CDR3 sequence reads: CASSQDLGIPSEQYV. The CDR3, as DNA: TGCGCCAGCAGCCAAGATCTAGGCATACCGAGTGAGCAGTACGTC.

This chain links TRBV10-3 with TRBJ2-2; D is undetermined. Germline CDR1 reads ENHRY; CDR2 reads SYGVKD. The CDR3 runs 12 residues. V was trimmed by 2 bases and J by 9 bases, leaving 7 bases between them. The CDR3 DNA is TGTGCCATCAGTGAGGGGATGAGGGAGCTGTTTTTT. As protein: CAISEGMRELFF.

This clonotype was recorded a few times. Here the CDR3 DNA reads TGTGCCAGTATCGGCGAGCGGACAGTGGACTCTGGGGCCAACGTCCTGACTTTC. It yields the protein CASIGERTVDSGANVLTF. J is TRBJ2-6 and V is TRBV19; maybe TRBD1 (6 bases). The V end lost 7 bases, the J end lost 0 bases, and 19 bases lay between the germline ends. CDR1 and CDR2 from the germline V gene are LNHDA and SQIVND (reference sequence). CDR3 length: 18 residues.

The chain employs TRBV20-1 and TRBJ2-7; TRBD1 might be the D (5 bases). The germline V gene has CDR1 DFQATT and CDR2 SNEGSKA (reference sequence). V lost 5 bases and J 3 bases, leaving 8 bases between the germline ends. The CDR3 consists of 11 residues. The CDR3, as DNA: TGCAGTGCTGAGCAGGGCTACGAGCAGTACTTC. Translated, it gives CSAEQGYEQYF.

The chain carries TRBV20-1 and TRBJ1-2; 9 bases agree with TRBD1. Germline CDR1 reads DFQATT; CDR2 reads SNEGSKA (reference sequence). This CDR3 spans 12 amino acids. The J segment lost 8 bases and the V segment lost 5 bases, leaving 6 bases of the junction unmatched. The CDR3 here is CSAPRTGDGYTF. CDR3 bases: TGCAGTGCTCCGCGGACAGGGGACGGCTACACCTTC.

V and J are TRBV20-1 and TRBJ2-5, with 12 bases fitting TRBD1. The CDR3 consists of 15 residues. With 6 bases clipped from V and 5 bases from J, the junction kept 10 bases outside the gene matches. Germline CDR1 and CDR2: DFQATT and SNEGSKA (reference sequence). In nucleotides, the CDR3 is TGCAGTGCCCTCCAGGGACAGGGGGCCGGTGAGACCCAGTACTTC. It translates to CSALQGQGAGETQYF.

This clonotype was recorded many times. The chain carries TRBV5-1 and TRBJ2-2; D gene uncertain. Trimming took 5 bases from V and 0 from J, leaving 8 bases between them. The germline V gene has CDR1 SGHRS and CDR2 YFSETQ. The CDR3 has 14 residues. CDR3 DNA: TGCGCCAGCAGTTATAGCCCGAACACCGGGGAGCTGTTTTTT. Protein product: CASSYSPNTGELFF.

This clonotype was counted between two and nine times. The genes are TRBV12-3 or TRBV12-4 and TRBJ2-5; D may match TRBD1 or TRBD2 (5 bases each). This CDR3 region has 14 residues. V lost 3 bases and J lost 5, with 13 bases in between. CDR3 residues: CASSFGASSETQYF. The CDR3 bases are TGTGCCAGCAGTTTTGGGGCTAGCTCGGAGACCCAGTACTTC.

The gene calls are TRBV20-1 and TRBJ1-1, with 11 bases identical to TRBD1. V was clipped by 6 bases and J by 3 bases; unmatched bases: 6. The germline CDR1 and CDR2 sequences are DFQATT and SNEGSKA (reference sequence). This CDR3 contains 14 residues. The CDR3 region is CSAGRDRGDTEAFF. The CDR3, as DNA: TGCAGTGCCGGCCGGGACAGGGGGGACACTGAAGCTTTCTTT.

This clonotype was counted between two and nine times. This chain links TRBV9 with TRBJ2-2; D call uncertain. V gave up 3 bases and J gave up 4 bases, with 4 bases separating them. The CDR3 runs 12 residues. The germline CDR1 and CDR2 sequences are SGDLS and YYNGEE. CDR3 loop: CASSATTGELFF. CDR3 in DNA: TGTGCCAGCAGCGCCACCACCGGGGAGCTGTTTTTT.

V gene TRBV5-1 combines with J gene TRBJ2-3; D ambiguous. V was trimmed by 3 bases and J by 1 base, leaving 12 bases between them. The CDR3 spans 15 residues. The germline CDR1 and CDR2 sequences are SGHRS and YFSETQ. The CDR3 nucleotides are TGCGCCAGCAGCTCCAGCGACCAACGCACAGATACGCAGTATTTT. Protein sequence: CASSSSDQRTDTQYF.

This clonotype was seen many times. The rearrangement links TRBV27 to TRBJ2-2, with 10 bases fitting TRBD1. V lost 6 bases to trimming and J lost 6 bases; unmatched junction nucleotides: 4. Germline CDR1 MNHEY, CDR2 SMNVEV (reference sequence). This CDR3 spans 14 amino acids. The CDR3 bases are TGTGCCAGCAGGCTAGGACAGGGGGCCGGGGAGCTGTTTTTT. It yields the protein CASRLGQGAGELFF.

There are many counts of this clonotype. The V and J genes are TRBV5-1 and TRBJ1-1, with a possible D match to TRBD1 (5 bases). Between the trimmed V and J ends, which lost 0 bases and 1 base, there was a span of 10 bases. The CDR3 has 15 amino acids. Germline CDR1 is SGHRS and CDR2 is YFSETQ. CDR3 DNA: TGCGCCAGCAGCTTGGATGGGGGGTGGAACACTGAAGCTTTCTTT. Protein product: CASSLDGGWNTEAFF. The full variable domain, completed using reference TRBV5-1 and TRBJ1-1, is KAGVTQTPRYLIKTRGQQVTLSCSPISGHRSVSWYQQTPGQGLQFLFEYFSETQRNKGNFPGRFSGRQFSNSRSEMNVSTLELGDSALYLCASSLDGGWNTEAFFGQGTRLTVV.

The chain employs TRBV19 and TRBJ1-1; 10 bases agree with TRBD1. Germline V gene data show CDR1 as LNHDA and CDR2 as SQIVND (reference sequence). V dropped 4 bases and J dropped 0; count of bases not matched to a gene: 8. The CDR3 length is 17 residues. CDR3 region: CASSRQGAEMMNTEAFF. DNA for the CDR3: TGTGCCAGTAGTAGACAGGGGGCGGAGATGATGAACACTGAAGCTTTCTTT. Variable domain in full (rest from reference TRBV19 and TRBJ1-1): DGGITQSPKYLFRKEGQNVTLSCEQNLNHDAMYWYRQDPGQGLRLIYYSQIVNDFQKGDIAEGYSVSREKKESFPLTVTSAQKNPTAFYLCASSRQGAEMMNTEAFFGQGTRLTVV.

This clonotype occurred many times. V is TRBV2 and J is TRBJ2-5; D is uncertain. CDR3 length: 12 residues. Germline loops: CDR1 SNHLY, CDR2 FYNNEI. Between the trimmed V and J ends, which lost 5 bases and 0 bases, there was a span of 4 bases. This CDR3 is CASSTYQETQYF. DNA of the CDR3: TGTGCCAGCAGTACGTACCAAGAGACCCAGTACTTC.

This clonotype came up many times. J is TRBJ1-1 and V is TRBV30; TRBD1 might be the D (5 bases). Looked up from germline, CDR1 is GTSNPN and CDR2 is SVGIG (reference sequence). The CDR3 is 14 amino acids. With 3 bases removed from V and 5 bases from J, the gap between germline ends came to 16 bases. CDR3 in amino acids: CAWSVDIEGTEAFF. CDR3 in DNA: TGTGCCTGGAGCGTAGACATCGAGGGGACTGAAGCTTTCTTT.